This is a list of T cell receptor beta chains from one sample in a study of cytomegalovirus exposure and HLA in healthy donors. TCRdb's table, derived via immunoSEQ multiplex PCR, lists solely in-frame clones and lacks some. The sample records around 200,000 clones, around four fifths being singletons. The sample was PBMCs. Receptor source: a woman aged 18-29 years in good health and CMV-seronegative. Each CDR3 is given with its conserved first and last residue. Fields, in order: D gene, V gene, CDR3 length, clone size, J gene, CDR3 DNA, CDR3 protein. A D gene is named only where the DNA matches it firmly. A clone size is listed for some rows: how often the clone was seen (once, few, many), or a class if it is expanded.

D: .
V: TRBV6-6
length: 16
size: .
J: TRBJ2-2
DNA: TGTGCCAGCAGTTACGCAAAACCGCAGGGGAACGGGGAGCTGTTTTTT
CDR3: CASSYAKPQGNGELFF

D: .
V: TRBV28
length: 14
size: once
J: TRBJ2-7
DNA: TGTGCCAGCAGTTTAGGGTCCGGAGCCCACGAGCAGTACTTC
CDR3: CASSLGSGAHEQYF

D: .
V: TRBV30
length: 12
size: .
J: TRBJ2-1
DNA: TGTGCCTGGAGTCCCAGTTACAATGAGCAGTTCTTC
CDR3: CAWSPSYNEQFF

D: TRBD1
V: TRBV5-1
length: 15
size: .
J: TRBJ1-4
DNA: TGCGCCAGCAGCTACGGTGGACAGGGGTCAGAAAAACTGTTTTTT
CDR3: CASSYGGQGSEKLFF

D: TRBD1
V: TRBV6-1
length: 15
size: few
J: TRBJ1-4
DNA: TGTGCCAGCAGTGAAGCGACCGGGGACAGCGAAAAACTGTTTTTT
CDR3: CASSEATGDSEKLFF

D: .
V: TRBV30
length: 13
size: .
J: TRBJ1-2
DNA: TGTGCCTGGAGTGTACAGGCCGGTGGAGGCTACACCTTC
CDR3: CAWSVQAGGGYTF

D: TRBD2
V: TRBV5-1
length: 17
size: .
J: TRBJ2-7
DNA: TGCGCCAGCAGCTTACCCGAGGGGAGCGGGAGCTCCTACGAGCAGTACTTC
CDR3: CASSLPEGSGSSYEQYF

D: .
V: TRBV30
length: 14
size: .
J: TRBJ2-5
DNA: TGTGCCTGGAGTGTAGGGCAGGGCCGGGAGACCCAGTACTTC
CDR3: CAWSVGQGRETQYF

D: .
V: TRBV18
length: 12
size: .
J: TRBJ1-1
DNA: TGTGCCAGCTCCCCTGGGCCCACTGAAGCTTTCTTT
CDR3: CASSPGPTEAFF

D: .
V: TRBV27
length: 14
size: .
J: TRBJ1-1
DNA: TGTGCCAGCAGTGTCAAACAGGGGAACACTGAAGCTTTCTTT
CDR3: CASSVKQGNTEAFF

D: TRBD1
V: TRBV27
length: 14
size: .
J: TRBJ2-3
DNA: TGTGCCAGCAGGGGACAGTACCTTTCAGATACGCAGTATTTT
CDR3: CASRGQYLSDTQYF

D: .
V: TRBV7-6
length: 14
size: .
J: TRBJ2-5
DNA: TGTGCCAGCGGTGGGGCAGCAACAGCAGAGACCCAGTACTTC
CDR3: CASGGAATAETQYF

D: .
V: TRBV4-1
length: 14
size: .
J: TRBJ2-1
DNA: TGCGCCAGCACCCGGGGGAGCTCCTACAATGAGCAGTTCTTC
CDR3: CASTRGSSYNEQFF

D: .
V: TRBV13
length: 15
size: .
J: TRBJ1-1
DNA: TGTGCCAGCAGCTCCCAGACAGGACAGAACACTGAAGCTTTCTTT
CDR3: CASSSQTGQNTEAFF

D: TRBD2
V: TRBV2
length: 15
size: .
J: TRBJ2-7
DNA: TGTGCCAGCGGACATTCCTACACGGGGGGGGCCGAGCAGTACTTC
CDR3: CASGHSYTGGAEQYF

D: .
V: TRBV19
length: 13
size: few
J: TRBJ2-7
DNA: TGTGCCAGTAGTTTAAGACAGACCTACGAGCAGTACTTC
CDR3: CASSLRQTYEQYF

D: TRBD1
V: TRBV14
length: 11
size: .
J: TRBJ1-2
DNA: TGTTTTTTTGTCCCCCCCCCGGGACAGCGCTTC
CDR3: CFFVPPPGQRF

D: TRBD2
V: TRBV4-2
length: 18
size: .
J: TRBJ2-7
DNA: TGTGCCAGCAGCCAAGAGGTTCCGACCCGGGACTACCCTAGGGAGCAGTACTTC
CDR3: CASSQEVPTRDYPREQYF

D: TRBD2
V: TRBV11-3
length: 15
size: .
J: TRBJ2-1
DNA: TGTGCCAGCAGCTTAGTTGCGGGAGCCTACAATGAGCAGTTCTTC
CDR3: CASSLVAGAYNEQFF

D: .
V: TRBV10-1
length: 12
size: .
J: TRBJ2-3
DNA: TGCGCCAGCAGTTATAGTACAGATACGCAGTATTTT
CDR3: CASSYSTDTQYF

D: .
V: TRBV2
length: 16
size: .
J: TRBJ1-2
DNA: TGTGCCAGCAGTGAAGCGCTGTGGAGTCAATCCGGGGGCTACACCTTC
CDR3: CASSEALWSQSGGYTF

D: TRBD2
V: TRBV9
length: 16
size: .
J: TRBJ2-2
DNA: TGTGCCAGCAGCGGGGGACTAGCGGAGTTTACCGGGGAGCTGTTTTTT
CDR3: CASSGGLAEFTGELFF

D: .
V: TRBV30
length: 18
size: .
J: TRBJ1-6
DNA: TGTGCCTGGAGCCCGGGGAGGCAGTCAAGCTCCTATAATTCACCCCTCCACTTT
CDR3: CAWSPGRQSSSYNSPLHF

D: .
V: TRBV6-1
length: 15
size: .
J: TRBJ2-7
DNA: TGTGCCAGCACTAATCCGGACGGGAGCCCCTACGAGCAGTACTTC
CDR3: CASTNPDGSPYEQYF

D: TRBD1
V: TRBV19
length: 14
size: .
J: TRBJ2-7
DNA: TGTGCCAGTACCTCCGGGACAGGGTCGAACGAGCAGTACTTC
CDR3: CASTSGTGSNEQYF

D: TRBD1
V: TRBV19
length: 16
size: .
J: TRBJ2-1
DNA: TGTGCCAGTAGTACACAGGACAGGCGTCTTTACAATGAGCAGTTCTTC
CDR3: CASSTQDRRLYNEQFF

D: .
V: TRBV6-5
length: 13
size: .
J: TRBJ2-7
DNA: TGTGCCAGCACTAAGGAGGGTTCCTACGAGCAGTACTTC
CDR3: CASTKEGSYEQYF

D: .
V: TRBV6-6
length: 16
size: .
J: TRBJ1-1
DNA: TGTGCCAGCAGCTATCTATGGTCCACGGGGGACACTGAAGCTTTCTTT
CDR3: CASSYLWSTGDTEAFF

D: TRBD2
V: TRBV5-1
length: 14
size: .
J: TRBJ2-1
DNA: TGCGCCAGTTCACTAGCGGGAGGTACCAATGAGCAGTTCTTC
CDR3: CASSLAGGTNEQFF

D: TRBD1
V: TRBV5-6
length: 15
size: once
J: TRBJ1-4
DNA: TGTGCCAGCAGCTGGACGGGACAGGCCCACGAAAAACTGTTTTTT
CDR3: CASSWTGQAHEKLFF

D: .
V: TRBV4-1
length: 15
size: .
J: TRBJ2-7
DNA: TGCGCCAGCAGCCAAGATACCGGGACTTACTACGAGCAGTACTTC
CDR3: CASSQDTGTYYEQYF

D: .
V: TRBV2
length: 14
size: .
J: TRBJ1-3
DNA: TGTGCCAGCAGTTCAGGGAATTCCGGAAACACCATATATTTT
CDR3: CASSSGNSGNTIYF

D: .
V: TRBV5-5
length: 15
size: .
J: TRBJ2-3
DNA: TGTGCCAGCAGCTTGGTAACTCCTAGCACAGATACGCAGTATTTT
CDR3: CASSLVTPSTDTQYF

D: TRBD2
V: TRBV5-1
length: 13
size: .
J: TRBJ2-5
DNA: TGCGCCAGCAGCGGGACTAGTCAAGAGACCCAGTACTTC
CDR3: CASSGTSQETQYF

D: .
V: TRBV27
length: 14
size: .
J: TRBJ2-1
DNA: TGTGCCAGCGGGGGCGCTAGTCAAATCCGTATCCAGTTCTTC
CDR3: CASGGASQIRIQFF

D: .
V: TRBV5-5
length: 14
size: .
J: TRBJ1-1
DNA: TGTGCCAGCAGCCCCAGGGGAGAGAACACTGAAGCTTTCTTT
CDR3: CASSPRGENTEAFF

D: TRBD1
V: TRBV27
length: 15
size: .
J: TRBJ1-2
DNA: TGTGCCAGCAGTTCCGCGGGACAGGGGAACGGTGGCTACACCTTC
CDR3: CASSSAGQGNGGYTF

D: .
V: TRBV5-1
length: 17
size: .
J: TRBJ2-1
DNA: TGCGCCAGCAGCCCCCGGGAACGGGCAAGCTCCTACAATGAGCAGTTCTTC
CDR3: CASSPRERASSYNEQFF

D: .
V: TRBV6-5
length: 15
size: .
J: TRBJ2-7
DNA: TGTGCCAGCAGTCAGTCAACGGGACACCCCTACGAGCAGTACTTC
CDR3: CASSQSTGHPYEQYF

D: TRBD2
V: TRBV5-1
length: 13
size: .
J: TRBJ2-7
DNA: TGCGCCAGCAGCTTGTTGGGGGGGAGGGAGCAGTACTTC
CDR3: CASSLLGGREQYF

D: .
V: TRBV6-6
length: 14
size: .
J: TRBJ1-3
DNA: TGTGCCAGCAGTTATGACAGCTCTGGAAACACCATATATTTT
CDR3: CASSYDSSGNTIYF

D: .
V: TRBV2
length: 14
size: .
J: TRBJ2-2
DNA: TGTGCCAGCAGTGTAACTGCGGGCACCGGGGAGCTGTTTTTT
CDR3: CASSVTAGTGELFF

D: TRBD1
V: TRBV30
length: 15
size: .
J: TRBJ1-1
DNA: TGTGCCTGGAGTACAAGACAGGGAGGGAACACTGAAGCTTTCTTT
CDR3: CAWSTRQGGNTEAFF

D: TRBD2
V: TRBV30
length: 17
size: .
J: TRBJ2-7
DNA: TGTGCCTGGACCCCGCCCTACCTTAGCGGGGGCCCCTACGAGCAGTACTTC
CDR3: CAWTPPYLSGGPYEQYF

D: TRBD1
V: TRBV28
length: 15
size: .
J: TRBJ1-2
DNA: TGTGCCAGCGTGATAGTAGGGGACAGCACGGATGGCTACACCTTC
CDR3: CASVIVGDSTDGYTF

D: .
V: TRBV27
length: 11
size: .
J: TRBJ2-5
DNA: TGTGCCAGCAGTTTTCGTGAGACCCAGTACTTC
CDR3: CASSFRETQYF

D: .
V: TRBV19
length: 15
size: .
J: TRBJ1-1
DNA: TGTGCCAGTAGTATAGGAGCGGTAGGGAACACTGAAGCTTTCTTT
CDR3: CASSIGAVGNTEAFF

D: TRBD1
V: TRBV5-4
length: 14
size: .
J: TRBJ2-7
DNA: TGTGCCAGCAGCTTGGGACAGGGTTCCTACGAGCAGTACTTC
CDR3: CASSLGQGSYEQYF

D: TRBD2
V: TRBV10-3
length: 15
size: .
J: TRBJ2-1
DNA: TGTGCCATCAGTGAATTCGGGGGGGCCCGCAATGAGCAGTTCTTC
CDR3: CAISEFGGARNEQFF

D: .
V: TRBV27
length: 13
size: .
J: TRBJ2-1
DNA: TGTGCCAGCAGTTTCGCCCAGCGGGTGAAGGAGTTCTTC
CDR3: CASSFAQRVKEFF

D: TRBD2
V: TRBV10-2
length: 15
size: .
J: TRBJ2-1
DNA: TGCGCCAGCACAGATGAGACTAGCGGGCCCAATGAGCAGTTCTTC
CDR3: CASTDETSGPNEQFF

D: .
V: TRBV7-9
length: 12
size: .
J: TRBJ2-1
DNA: TGTGCCAGCAGCTTTTATCAGGATGAGCAGTTCTTC
CDR3: CASSFYQDEQFF

D: TRBD1
V: TRBV27
length: 14
size: .
J: TRBJ1-2
DNA: TGTGCCAGCAGCTGGACAGGGGACCACTATGGCTACACCTTC
CDR3: CASSWTGDHYGYTF

D: .
V: TRBV21-1
length: 14
size: .
J: TRBJ2-7
DNA: TGTGCCAGCAGCGAGGGGGTAGTGGGGTACGAGCAGTACTTC
CDR3: CASSEGVVGYEQYF

D: .
V: TRBV6-5
length: 15
size: few
J: TRBJ1-5
DNA: TGTGCCAGCAGACCCGGGACAACTAGCAATCAGCCCCAGCATTTT
CDR3: CASRPGTTSNQPQHF

D: TRBD2
V: TRBV6-5
length: 16
size: .
J: TRBJ2-1
DNA: TGTGCCAGCAGTTACTCAGCGGGGGGTACCTACAATGAGCAGTTCTTC
CDR3: CASSYSAGGTYNEQFF

D: TRBD2
V: TRBV18
length: 18
size: .
J: TRBJ2-5
DNA: TGTGCCAGCTCACCAGCGACTAGCGGGAACAAGGTTGGGGAGACCCAGTACTTC
CDR3: CASSPATSGNKVGETQYF

D: .
V: TRBV29-1
length: 12
size: .
J: TRBJ2-7
DNA: TGCAGCGTTCGTCTAGCCTCCTACGAGCAGTACTTC
CDR3: CSVRLASYEQYF

D: .
V: TRBV10-3
length: 14
size: few
J: TRBJ1-4
DNA: TGTGCCATCAGTGAGTCGACGGCGGTTGAAAAACTGTTTTTT
CDR3: CAISESTAVEKLFF